A selection of T cell receptor beta chains follows, all from one sample in a study of T-cell memory formation after mild COVID-19. MiXCR, applied by TCRdb to the 5' RACE reads, yields one record per CDR3 protein. Of around 200,000 distinct CDR3 sequences listed, 16% are singletons. Material: PBMCs or a T cell subset sorted from them (not recorded which). Every receptor here comes from an adult woman who had mild COVID-19 (a few samples of this study predate the infection). Cell type and time point are not known. CDR3s include the opening cysteine and the closing phenylalanine or tryptophan. The order of the fields is J gene, clone size, CDR3 length, V gene, CDR3 protein. Size tells how often a clone was seen (once, few, many) or the class of an expanded clone, and some rows leave it out.

TRBJ2-2 many 16 TRBV7-6 CASSLDSAWHTGELFF
TRBJ2-1 . 15 TRBV10-3 CAISEEGQGYNEQFF
TRBJ2-7 few 14 TRBV18 CASSPSTGSHEQYF
TRBJ2-2 few 14 TRBV20-1 CSALAGEAAGELFF
TRBJ2-2 many 17 TRBV27 CASSRRAGGPNTGELFF
TRBJ2-1 . 15 TRBV7-3 CASSRTSGADNEQFF
TRBJ2-2 . 14 TRBV20-1 CSAREGTHSGELFF
TRBJ1-5 . 14 TRBV7-9 CASSRLGADQPQHF
TRBJ2-2 few 18 TRBV28 CASSPPGTGVLYPGELFF
TRBJ2-7 . 16 TRBV20-1 CSASPWVGPSSYEQYF
TRBJ1-6 . 15 TRBV5-1 CASSWLDRDNSPLHF
TRBJ2-3 many 14 TRBV3-1 CASKTDSGTDTQYF
TRBJ2-3 few 16 TRBV7-2 CASSLAPTTRSDTQYF
TRBJ1-2 few 15 TRBV5-1 CASKVILTPNYGYTF
TRBJ2-7 . 12 TRBV5-6 CASSWGESEQYF
TRBJ2-7 few 15 TRBV7-9 CASSTRTSGSYEQYF